The T cell receptor (beta chain) described here comes from a study of T cells in Graves' hyperthyroidism and ophthalmopathy. Whole-study findings and limits: Using 13 V-J features, a model discriminated ophthalmopathy from stable hyperthyroidism. The model's output predicted ophthalmopathy at a median of 6.5 months prior to onset. Among thyroid clonotypes expanded above 0.001, most also appeared in blood.

Exclusion criteria comprised uncontrolled infection, other autoimmune disease, pregnancy or lactation. TCR beta CDR3 region amplification was performed from RNA transcripts. HTBI primers were the set used in a first-round RT-PCR of the TCR CDR3. TCRdb re-derived calls from the multiplex PCR reads in MiXCR, one entry per CDR3 protein. The profile shows some 490,000 distinct CDR3 sequences, roughly 15% of them singletons. This clonotype was seen more than once but under ten times. As yet, its antigen is unknown. The junction departs from the called germline gene at one end, perhaps through a read error. This sequence originates from a young woman with Graves' ophthalmopathy. Material for sequencing was blood.

The CDR3 nucleotides are TGCGCCAGCAGCCAAGCTACAGTTCAAGAGACCCAGTACTTC. It encodes CASSQATVQETQYF. This chain joins TRBV5-8 and TRBJ2-5; D remains ambiguous. This CDR3 spans 14 amino acids. CDR1 and CDR2 from the germline V gene are SGHTS and YDEGEE.